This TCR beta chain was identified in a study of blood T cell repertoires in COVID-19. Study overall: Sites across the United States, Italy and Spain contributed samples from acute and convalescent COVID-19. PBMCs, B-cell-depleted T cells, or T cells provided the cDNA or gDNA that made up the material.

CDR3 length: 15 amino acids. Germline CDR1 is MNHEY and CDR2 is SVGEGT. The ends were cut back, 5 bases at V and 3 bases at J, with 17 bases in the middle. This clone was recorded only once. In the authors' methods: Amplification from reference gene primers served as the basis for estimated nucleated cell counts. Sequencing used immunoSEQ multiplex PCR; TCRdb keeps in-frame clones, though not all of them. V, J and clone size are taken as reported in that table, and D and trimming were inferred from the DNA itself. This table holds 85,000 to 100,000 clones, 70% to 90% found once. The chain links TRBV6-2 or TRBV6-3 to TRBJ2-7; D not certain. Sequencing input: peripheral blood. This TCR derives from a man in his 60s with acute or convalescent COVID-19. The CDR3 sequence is CASSPSLRGNYEQYF. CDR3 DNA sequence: TGTGCCAGCAGTCCCTCGTTAAGAGGCAACTACGAGCAGTACTTC.